Listed below are T cell receptor beta chains from one sample, sequenced in a study of T-cell reconstitution after alpha-beta-depleted transplantation in children. MiXCR, run by TCRdb on the PCR reads, gives a single entry per CDR3 protein. The top ten hold 3% of the sample, which has 170,000 or so distinct CDR3 sequences, about 6.4% seen once. Here the sequenced sample was PBMCs from the stem cell graft donor, taken from the stem cell graft. These TCRs come from a human donor who donated a stem cell graft to a child with Wiskott-Aldrich syndrome. Each CDR3 is given with its conserved first and last residue. The order of the fields is CDR3 protein, CDR3 DNA, clone size, D gene, V gene, J gene. D genes are given only for firm matches. Clone size is given for some rows only: seen once, a few or many times, or a class if the clone is expanded.

CDR3: CASSQGDRGAWYEQYF
DNA: TGTGCCAGCAGCCAAGGCGATCGGGGGGCCTGGTACGAGCAGTACTTC
size: -
D: -
V: TRBV4-2
J: TRBJ2-7

CDR3: CSASNRGNYGYTF
DNA: TGCAGTGCTAGTAACAGGGGCAACTATGGCTACACCTTC
size: many
D: TRBD1
V: TRBV20-1
J: TRBJ1-2

CDR3: CSINDRGYEQYF
DNA: TGCAGCATTAACGACAGGGGCTACGAGCAGTACTTC
size: many
D: TRBD1
V: TRBV29-1
J: TRBJ2-7

CDR3: CASSLDFVGQPNTEAFF
DNA: TGTGCCAGCAGTCTAGACTTCGTGGGACAACCGAACACTGAAGCTTTCTTT
size: few
D: -
V: TRBV12-3/TRBV12-4
J: TRBJ1-1

CDR3: CASSSPRSGNTIYF
DNA: TGTGCCAGCAGTTCCCCCCGCTCTGGAAACACCATATATTTT
size: few
D: -
V: TRBV6-5
J: TRBJ1-3

CDR3: CASTPLGGMGTEAFF
DNA: TGCGCCAGTACCCCGCTGGGGGGTATGGGCACTGAAGCTTTCTTT
size: few
D: -
V: TRBV4-1
J: TRBJ1-1

CDR3: CASSQDFQGWAYGYTF
DNA: TGTGCCAGCAGCCAAGATTTTCAGGGATGGGCCTATGGCTACACCTTC
size: -
D: -
V: TRBV3-1
J: TRBJ1-2

CDR3: CSARALGLAGGIEQFF
DNA: TGCAGTGCTAGAGCGCTAGGGCTAGCGGGGGGGATTGAGCAGTTCTTC
size: many
D: TRBD2
V: TRBV20-1
J: TRBJ2-1

CDR3: CASSWDGAGALNEQFF
DNA: TGTGCCAGCAGCTGGGATGGGGCGGGAGCGCTCAATGAGCAGTTCTTC
size: -
D: TRBD2
V: TRBV11-3
J: TRBJ2-1

CDR3: CASSPLSSGRRATGELFF
DNA: TGTGCCAGCTCACCTCTTTCCTCGGGGCGCCGAGCTACCGGGGAGCTGTTTTTT
size: -
D: -
V: TRBV18
J: TRBJ2-2

CDR3: CASSSLGFGYTGELFF
DNA: TGTGCCAGCAGCTCCCTAGGATTCGGCTACACCGGGGAGCTGTTTTTT
size: many
D: -
V: TRBV11-2
J: TRBJ2-2

CDR3: CASGPRGTDTQYF
DNA: TGTGCCAGCGGGCCTAGAGGGACAGATACGCAGTATTTT
size: many
D: -
V: TRBV6-1
J: TRBJ2-3

CDR3: CATSDPQAGANNEQFF
DNA: TGTGCCACCAGTGATCCTCAAGCGGGGGCCAACAATGAGCAGTTCTTC
size: many
D: TRBD2
V: TRBV24-1
J: TRBJ2-1

CDR3: CASSPLFLPTPDTQYF
DNA: TGTGCCAGCAGTCCCCTTTTTCTTCCGACTCCAGATACGCAGTATTTT
size: many
D: -
V: TRBV6-1
J: TRBJ2-3

CDR3: CASSTTGTDEKLFF
DNA: TGCGCCAGCAGCACTACAGGGACGGATGAAAAACTGTTTTTT
size: many
D: -
V: TRBV5-1
J: TRBJ1-4

CDR3: CAWSVIVTETQYF
DNA: TGTGCCTGGAGTGTGATAGTTACCGAGACCCAGTACTTC
size: -
D: -
V: TRBV30
J: TRBJ2-5

CDR3: CASSRTSGRGSDTQYF
DNA: TGTGCCAGCAGTCGGACTAGCGGGAGGGGGTCAGATACGCAGTATTTT
size: -
D: TRBD2
V: TRBV7-2
J: TRBJ2-3

CDR3: CASSQDPLAGGGGYNEQFF
DNA: TGTGCCAGCAGCCAAGATCCCCTAGCGGGGGGCGGAGGGTACAATGAGCAGTTCTTC
size: many
D: TRBD2
V: TRBV14
J: TRBJ2-1

CDR3: CASSIWPGDSYEQYF
DNA: TGTGCCAGTAGTATCTGGCCGGGGGACTCCTACGAGCAGTACTTC
size: -
D: -
V: TRBV19
J: TRBJ2-7

CDR3: CASSAGNSNQPQHF
DNA: TGTGCCAGCAGCGCCGGTAATAGCAATCAGCCCCAGCATTTT
size: many
D: -
V: TRBV7-2
J: TRBJ1-5

CDR3: CASTLTGTGHTGELFF
DNA: TGTGCCAGTACCCTTACCGGGACAGGGCACACCGGGGAGCTGTTTTTT
size: -
D: TRBD1
V: TRBV19
J: TRBJ2-2

CDR3: CATSDSRWGPNSYNEQFF
DNA: TGTGCCACCAGTGATTCCCGATGGGGGCCAAACTCCTACAATGAGCAGTTCTTC
size: many
D: -
V: TRBV24-1
J: TRBJ2-1

CDR3: CSVVDFGASGDSQLWNEAFF
DNA: TGCAGCGTTGTGGATTTTGGCGCCTCGGGGGACTCCCAACTCTGGAATGAAGCTTTCTTT
size: many
D: -
V: TRBV29-1
J: TRBJ1-1

CDR3: CASSVGTDHFQETQYF
DNA: TGTGCCAGCAGCGTGGGAACAGACCACTTCCAAGAGACCCAGTACTTC
size: few
D: -
V: TRBV9
J: TRBJ2-5

CDR3: CALDLSSETQYF
DNA: TGTGCCTTGGACCTATCATCGGAGACCCAGTACTTC
size: many
D: -
V: TRBV30
J: TRBJ2-5

CDR3: CASSLARAGGTGELFF
DNA: TGTGCCAGCAGCTTAGCGAGAGCGGGAGGAACCGGGGAGCTGTTTTTT
size: few
D: TRBD2
V: TRBV7-2
J: TRBJ2-2

CDR3: CASSLADSLQGEAFF
DNA: TGCGCCAGCAGCTTGGCGGACAGCCTTCAAGGAGAAGCTTTCTTT
size: many
D: -
V: TRBV5-1
J: TRBJ1-1

CDR3: CASSLTSASNEQFF
DNA: TGTGCCAGCAGCCTCACTAGCGCCTCCAATGAGCAGTTCTTC
size: many
D: TRBD2
V: TRBV9
J: TRBJ2-1

CDR3: CASSSGIPGGQPQHF
DNA: TGTGCCAGCAGCTCCGGGATCCCGGGGGGTCAGCCCCAGCATTTT
size: -
D: -
V: TRBV5-5
J: TRBJ1-5

CDR3: CASSRGTPRNTEAFF
DNA: TGCGCCAGCAGCAGGGGGACTCCCCGCAACACTGAAGCTTTCTTT
size: many
D: -
V: TRBV5-1
J: TRBJ1-1

CDR3: CATSRGGGLETQYF
DNA: TGTGCCACCAGCAGAGGAGGGGGATTAGAGACCCAGTACTTC
size: many
D: -
V: TRBV15
J: TRBJ2-5

CDR3: CASSLSSLATWGGTDTQYF
DNA: TGTGCCAGCAGCTTGTCGTCCCTAGCGACTTGGGGGGGCACAGATACGCAGTATTTT
size: many
D: -
V: TRBV5-4
J: TRBJ2-3

CDR3: CASSLMSSGSGETQYF
DNA: TGCGCCAGCAGCTTGATGTCTAGCGGGAGTGGGGAGACCCAGTACTTC
size: -
D: TRBD2
V: TRBV5-1
J: TRBJ2-5

CDR3: CASREQGSSYNSPLHF
DNA: TGTGCCAGCAGGGAACAGGGAAGCTCCTATAATTCACCCCTCCACTTT
size: many
D: -
V: TRBV27
J: TRBJ1-6

CDR3: CASSLIGAGNTIYF
DNA: TGTGCCAGCAGCTTAATAGGGGCTGGAAACACCATATATTTT
size: -
D: -
V: TRBV7-8
J: TRBJ1-3

CDR3: CASSPSGTGETQYF
DNA: TGTGCCAGCAGCCCCTCCGGGACTGGGGAGACCCAGTACTTC
size: many
D: -
V: TRBV3-1
J: TRBJ2-5

CDR3: CASSTLPTGTGDGYTF
DNA: TGTGCCAGCAGTACGTTACCGACCGGGACAGGGGACGGCTACACCTTC
size: many
D: TRBD1
V: TRBV6-2/TRBV6-3
J: TRBJ1-2

CDR3: CAIRGTGIQETQYF
DNA: TGTGCCATCAGAGGGACAGGGATTCAAGAGACCCAGTACTTC
size: many
D: TRBD1
V: TRBV10-3
J: TRBJ2-5

CDR3: CSAPGQSYEQYF
DNA: TGCAGTGCTCCCGGACAGTCCTACGAGCAGTACTTC
size: many
D: -
V: TRBV20-1
J: TRBJ2-7

CDR3: CASSLEYGEQYF
DNA: TGCGCCAGCAGCTTGGAATACGGCGAGCAGTACTTC
size: many
D: -
V: TRBV5-1
J: TRBJ2-7

CDR3: CASSLGQGIYGYTF
DNA: TGCGCCAGCAGCTTGGGACAGGGTATCTATGGCTACACCTTC
size: many
D: TRBD1
V: TRBV5-1
J: TRBJ1-2

CDR3: CASSLGAKETQYF
DNA: TGTGCCAGCAGTCTGGGAGCCAAAGAGACCCAGTACTTC
size: many
D: -
V: TRBV12-3/TRBV12-4
J: TRBJ2-5

CDR3: CASSQARVGMNTEAFF
DNA: TGCGCCAGCAGCCAAGCCAGGGTCGGGATGAACACTGAAGCTTTCTTT
size: many
D: -
V: TRBV4-1
J: TRBJ1-1

CDR3: CASSLVGERKYEQYF
DNA: TGTGCCAGCAGCTTAGTGGGGGAAAGGAAATACGAGCAGTACTTC
size: many
D: -
V: TRBV7-2
J: TRBJ2-7

CDR3: CASSSATSYEQYF
DNA: TGTGCCAGCAGTAGCGCGACCTCCTACGAGCAGTACTTC
size: many
D: -
V: TRBV11-3
J: TRBJ2-7

CDR3: CASSYDRQGDTEAFF
DNA: TGTGCCAGCAGTTACGATCGACAGGGGGACACTGAAGCTTTCTTT
size: -
D: TRBD1
V: TRBV6-5
J: TRBJ1-1

CDR3: CASSLKEGTEAFF
DNA: TGTGCCAGCAGCTTAAAAGAGGGCACTGAAGCTTTCTTT
size: -
D: -
V: TRBV7-2
J: TRBJ1-1

CDR3: CASSFQGAGEQYF
DNA: TGTGCCAGCAGCTTCCAGGGGGCAGGGGAGCAGTACTTC
size: few
D: TRBD1
V: TRBV7-9
J: TRBJ2-7

CDR3: CASRGTGNQPQHF
DNA: TGTGCCAGCAGAGGGACAGGCAATCAGCCCCAGCATTTT
size: many
D: TRBD1
V: TRBV12-3/TRBV12-4
J: TRBJ1-5

CDR3: CASSLPTGFNEQFF
DNA: TGCGCCAGCAGCTTGCCAACAGGGTTTAATGAGCAGTTCTTC
size: many
D: -
V: TRBV5-1
J: TRBJ2-1

CDR3: CASSSTSGNTGELFF
DNA: TGTGCCAGCAGTTCGACTAGCGGGAACACCGGGGAGCTGTTTTTT
size: -
D: TRBD2
V: TRBV6-5
J: TRBJ2-2